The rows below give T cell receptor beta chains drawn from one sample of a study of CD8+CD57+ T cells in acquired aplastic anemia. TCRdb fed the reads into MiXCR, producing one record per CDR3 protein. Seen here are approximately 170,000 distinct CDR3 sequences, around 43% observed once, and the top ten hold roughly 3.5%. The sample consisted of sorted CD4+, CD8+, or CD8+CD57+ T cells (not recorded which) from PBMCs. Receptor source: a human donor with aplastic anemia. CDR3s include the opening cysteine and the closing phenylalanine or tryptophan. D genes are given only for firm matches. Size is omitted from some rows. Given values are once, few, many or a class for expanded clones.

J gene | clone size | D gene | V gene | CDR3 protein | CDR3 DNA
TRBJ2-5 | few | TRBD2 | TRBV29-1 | CSVVASGVETQYF | TGCAGCGTTGTGGCTAGCGGGGTAGAGACCCAGTACTTC
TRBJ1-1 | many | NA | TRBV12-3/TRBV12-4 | CASSSPSGQNTEAFF | TGTGCCAGCAGTTCTCCGTCGGGACAGAACACTGAAGCTTTCTTT
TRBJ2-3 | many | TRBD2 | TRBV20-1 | CSARRRIAGPSSSTDTQYF | TGCAGTGCTAGGAGGAGAATAGCGGGGCCCTCCTCTAGCACAGATACGCAGTATTTT
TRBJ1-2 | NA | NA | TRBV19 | CASSISMSLLNYGYTF | TGTGCCAGTAGTATCTCAATGTCGTTACTTAACTATGGCTACACCTTC
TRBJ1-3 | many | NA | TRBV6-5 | CASSYQSWIGGNTIYF | TGTGCCAGCAGTTACCAGTCGTGGATAGGGGGAAACACCATATATTTT
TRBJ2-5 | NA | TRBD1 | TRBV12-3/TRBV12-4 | CASSRQAGQGIQYF | TGTGCCAGCAGTCGACAGGCGGGACAGGGGATCCAGTACTTC
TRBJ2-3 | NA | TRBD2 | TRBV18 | CASSTTASGGTDTQYF | TGTGCCAGCTCTACCACGGCTAGCGGGGGCACAGATACGCAGTATTTT
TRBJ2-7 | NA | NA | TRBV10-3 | CAITPGFTSYEQYF | TGTGCCATCACTCCAGGGTTTACCTCCTACGAGCAGTACTTC
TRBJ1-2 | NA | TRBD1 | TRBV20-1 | CSAPQGAWGYTF | TGCAGTGCCCCGCAGGGGGCATGGGGCTACACCTTC
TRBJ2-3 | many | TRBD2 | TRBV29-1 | CSVEPSGRPDTQYF | TGCAGCGTTGAGCCTAGCGGGAGGCCAGATACGCAGTATTTT
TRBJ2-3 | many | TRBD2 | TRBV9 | CASSTTSGDFDTQYF | TGTGCCAGCAGTACAACTAGCGGGGATTTCGATACGCAGTATTTT
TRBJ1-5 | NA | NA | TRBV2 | CASRDINYNEHF | TGTGCCAGCAGGGACATAAACTACAATGAGCATTTT
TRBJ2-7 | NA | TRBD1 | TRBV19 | CASNQGDNEQYF | TGTGCCAGTAATCAGGGGGACAACGAGCAGTACTTC
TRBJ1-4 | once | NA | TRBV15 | CATSRGEQGDEKLFF | TGTGCCACCAGCAGAGGCGAACAAGGGGATGAAAAACTGTTTTTT
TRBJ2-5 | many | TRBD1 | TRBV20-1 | CSAHSGTAQETQYF | TGCAGTGCTCATAGTGGGACAGCCCAAGAGACCCAGTACTTC
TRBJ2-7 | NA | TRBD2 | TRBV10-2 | CASSESTGGKAYEQYF | TGCGCCAGCAGTGAGTCAACGGGGGGGAAAGCGTACGAGCAGTACTTC
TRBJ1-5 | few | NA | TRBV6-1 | CASSEVQHQPQHF | TGTGCCAGCAGTGAAGTACAGCATCAGCCCCAGCATTTT
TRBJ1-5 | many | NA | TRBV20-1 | CSAAAVRGSNQPQHF | TGCAGTGCGGCCGCCGTCAGGGGTAGCAATCAGCCCCAGCATTTT
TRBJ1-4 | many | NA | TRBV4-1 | CASSQVITATNEKLFF | TGCGCCAGCAGCCAAGTTATAACGGCAACTAATGAAAAACTGTTTTTT
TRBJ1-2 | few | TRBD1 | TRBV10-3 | CASSPGGAHGYTF | TGTGCCAGCAGTCCAGGGGGGGCGCACGGCTACACCTTC
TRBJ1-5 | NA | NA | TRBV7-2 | CASSLQGYSNQPQHF | TGTGCCAGCAGCTTACAGGGCTATAGCAATCAGCCCCAGCATTTT
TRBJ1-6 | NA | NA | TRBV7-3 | CASTIHTGPKAPPLHF | TGTGCCAGCACCATTCATACGGGACCCAAAGCTCCACCCCTCCACTTT
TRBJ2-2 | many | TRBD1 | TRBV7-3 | CASSSSGQGAGELFF | TGTGCCAGCAGCTCCTCCGGACAGGGGGCCGGGGAGCTGTTTTTT
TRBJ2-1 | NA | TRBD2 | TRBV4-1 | CASSRGTSGLNEQFF | TGCGCCAGCAGCCGCGGGACTAGCGGGCTCAATGAGCAGTTCTTC
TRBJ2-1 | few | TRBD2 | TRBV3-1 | CASSHKFSGSYGNEQFF | TGTGCCAGCAGCCATAAGTTTAGCGGGAGTTATGGTAATGAGCAGTTCTTC
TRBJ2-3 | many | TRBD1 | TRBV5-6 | CASSFPGQGTADTQYF | TGTGCCAGCAGCTTCCCGGGACAGGGGACGGCAGATACGCAGTATTTT
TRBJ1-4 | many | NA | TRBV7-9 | CASSLGAGVEKLFF | TGTGCCAGCAGCTTAGGGGCGGGAGTGGAAAAACTGTTTTTT
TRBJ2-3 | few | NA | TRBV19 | CASSILQGTDTQYF | TGTGCCAGTAGTATTCTACAAGGGACAGATACGCAGTATTTT
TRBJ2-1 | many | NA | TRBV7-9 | CASSFEQGEQFF | TGTGCCAGCAGCTTCGAACAGGGAGAGCAGTTCTTC
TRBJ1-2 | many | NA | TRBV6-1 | CASSHTGNGYTF | TGTGCCAGCAGCCATACAGGGAATGGCTACACCTTC
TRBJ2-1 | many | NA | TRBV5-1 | CASSQQGGNEQFF | TGCGCCAGCAGCCAACAGGGTGGGAATGAGCAGTTCTTC
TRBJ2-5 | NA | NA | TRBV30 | CAWRPAKARTYF | TGTGCCTGGAGACCGGCGAAAGCGCGCACGTACTTC